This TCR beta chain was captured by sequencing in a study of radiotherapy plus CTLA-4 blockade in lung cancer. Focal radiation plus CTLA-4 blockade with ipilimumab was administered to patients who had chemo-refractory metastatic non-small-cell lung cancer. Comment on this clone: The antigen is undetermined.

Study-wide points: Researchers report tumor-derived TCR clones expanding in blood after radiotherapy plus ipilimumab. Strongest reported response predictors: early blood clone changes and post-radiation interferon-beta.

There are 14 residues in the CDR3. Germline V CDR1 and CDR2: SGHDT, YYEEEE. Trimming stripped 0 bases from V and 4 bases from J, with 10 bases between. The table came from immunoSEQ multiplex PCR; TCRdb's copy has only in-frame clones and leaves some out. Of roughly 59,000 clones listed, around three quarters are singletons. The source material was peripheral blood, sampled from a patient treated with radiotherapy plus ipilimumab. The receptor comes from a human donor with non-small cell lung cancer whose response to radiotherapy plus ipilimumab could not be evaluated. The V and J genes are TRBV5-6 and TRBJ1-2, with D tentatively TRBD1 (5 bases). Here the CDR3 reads CASSLGRASYGYTF. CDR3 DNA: TGTGCCAGCAGCTTGGGCAGGGCTAGCTATGGCTACACCTTC.